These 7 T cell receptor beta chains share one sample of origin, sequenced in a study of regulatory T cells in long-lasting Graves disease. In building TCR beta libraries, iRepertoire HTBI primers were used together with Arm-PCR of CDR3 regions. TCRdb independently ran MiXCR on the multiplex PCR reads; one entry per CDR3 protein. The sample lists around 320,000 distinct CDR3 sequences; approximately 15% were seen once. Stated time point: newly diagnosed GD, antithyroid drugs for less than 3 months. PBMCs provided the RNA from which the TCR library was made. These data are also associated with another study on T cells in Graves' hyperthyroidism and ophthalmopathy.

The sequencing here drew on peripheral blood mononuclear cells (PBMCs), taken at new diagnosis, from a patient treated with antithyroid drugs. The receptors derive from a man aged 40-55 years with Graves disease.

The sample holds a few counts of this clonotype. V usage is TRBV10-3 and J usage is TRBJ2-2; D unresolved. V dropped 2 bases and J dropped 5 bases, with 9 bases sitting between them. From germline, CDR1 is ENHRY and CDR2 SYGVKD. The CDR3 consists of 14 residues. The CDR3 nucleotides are TGTGCCATCAGTGAGCTGACCGGTACCGGGGAGCTGTTTTTT. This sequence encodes CAISELTGTGELFF.

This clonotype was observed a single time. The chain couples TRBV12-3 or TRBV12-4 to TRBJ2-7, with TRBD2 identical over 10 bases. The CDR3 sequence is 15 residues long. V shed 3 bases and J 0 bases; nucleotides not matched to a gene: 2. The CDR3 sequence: CASSFLAGVSYEQYF. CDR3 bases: TGTGCCAGCAGTTTCCTAGCGGGGGTCTCCTACGAGCAGTACTTC.

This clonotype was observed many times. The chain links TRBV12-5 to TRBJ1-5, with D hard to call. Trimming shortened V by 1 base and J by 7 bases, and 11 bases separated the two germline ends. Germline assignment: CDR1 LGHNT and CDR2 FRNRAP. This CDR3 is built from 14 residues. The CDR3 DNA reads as TGTGCTAGTGGTTTGGGGGGTTCGGGGCAGCCCCAGCATTTT. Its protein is CASGLGGSGQPQHF.

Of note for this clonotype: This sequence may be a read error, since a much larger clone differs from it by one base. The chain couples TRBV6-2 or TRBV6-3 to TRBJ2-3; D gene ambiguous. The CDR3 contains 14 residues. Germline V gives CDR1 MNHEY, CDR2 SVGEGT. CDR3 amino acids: CTSSWTTSTDTQYF. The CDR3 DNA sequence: TGTACCAGCAGCTGGACCACTAGCACAGATACGCAGTATTTT.

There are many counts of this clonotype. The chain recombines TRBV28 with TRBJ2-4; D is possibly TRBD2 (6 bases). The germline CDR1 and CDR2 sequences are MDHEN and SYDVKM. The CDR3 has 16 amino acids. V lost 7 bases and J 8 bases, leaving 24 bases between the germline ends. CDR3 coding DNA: TGTGCCAGCAACAACCCCCTCGGAGGGGCGAGGGACATTCAGTACTTC. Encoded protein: CASNNPLGGARDIQYF.

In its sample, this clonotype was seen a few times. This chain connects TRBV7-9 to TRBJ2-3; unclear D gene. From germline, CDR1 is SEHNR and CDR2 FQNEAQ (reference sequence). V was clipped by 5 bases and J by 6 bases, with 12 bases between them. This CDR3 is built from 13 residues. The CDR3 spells CASSPVERDTQYF. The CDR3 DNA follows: TGTGCCAGCAGCCCCGTAGAAAGGGATACGCAGTATTTT.

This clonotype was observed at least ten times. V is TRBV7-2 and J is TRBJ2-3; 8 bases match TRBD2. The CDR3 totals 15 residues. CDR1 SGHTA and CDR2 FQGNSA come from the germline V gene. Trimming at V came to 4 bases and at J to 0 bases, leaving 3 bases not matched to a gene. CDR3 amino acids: CASSYTSGSTDTQYF. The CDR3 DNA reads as TGTGCCAGCAGCTACACTAGCGGAAGCACAGATACGCAGTATTTT.